This is a list of T cell receptor beta chains from one sample in a study of technical replicates of blood from four donors. Sequencing used immunoSEQ multiplex PCR; TCRdb keeps in-frame clones, though not all of them. The sample yields 55,000 to 80,000 clones, 95% to 98% seen once. The sample consisted of T cells isolated from PBMCs. The receptor source for this set is a human donor in good health. Both conserved end residues are part of each CDR3. Fields, in order: J gene, V gene, clone size, D gene, CDR3 DNA, CDR3 protein. D genes are given only for firm matches. Expanded clones are given a class, and other clones once, few, many or no size at all.

TRBJ2-5	TRBV19	once	TRBD1	TGTGCCAGTAGTAGGTCACCAGGACAGGGCCAAGAGACCCAGTACTTC	CASSRSPGQGQETQYF
TRBJ2-7	TRBV30	once	TRBD1	TGTGCCTGGGCTCGACAGGGTGCCTACGAGCAGTACTTC	CAWARQGAYEQYF
TRBJ2-7	TRBV12-1	NA	NA	TGTGCCAGTGCCGGGACTAGCGGGGGCTACGAGCAGTACTTC	CASAGTSGGYEQYF
TRBJ1-1	TRBV28	few	TRBD1	TGTGCCAGCAGTTTGGACAGGCGCCCAGCTGAATTT	CASSLDRRPAEF
TRBJ2-5	TRBV6-1	NA	NA	TGTGCCAGTTCCAGGGGTGAGGTTCAAGAGACCCAGTACTTC	CASSRGEVQETQYF
TRBJ1-1	TRBV2	NA	NA	TGTGCCAGAGCACAATTAACAGGTCGAAGAACTGAAGCTTTCTTT	CARAQLTGRRTEAFF
TRBJ1-2	TRBV6-5	NA	TRBD1	TGTGCCAGCAGTTACTCGGGGGGACAGGGTGTCTATGGCTACACCTTC	CASSYSGGQGVYGYTF
TRBJ2-7	TRBV5-1	NA	NA	TGCGCCAGCAGCTTCTCGAGCGTTGGGGCTCTCGAGCAGTACTTC	CASSFSSVGALEQYF
TRBJ2-7	TRBV4-2	NA	NA	TGTGCCAGCAGCTCGGGGATAGGCGCCTACGAGCAGTACTTC	CASSSGIGAYEQYF
TRBJ2-1	TRBV11-2	once	NA	TGTGCCAGCAGCGTAATCGGGGATGAGCAGTTCTTC	CASSVIGDEQFF
TRBJ1-1	TRBV7-9	NA	NA	TGTGCCAGCAGCCACACCAGGATAGAGAACACTGAAGCTTTCTTT	CASSHTRIENTEAFF
TRBJ2-7	TRBV5-1	NA	TRBD1	TGCGCCAGCAGCTTACAGGGGGCCAACGAGCAGTACTTC	CASSLQGANEQYF
TRBJ2-2	TRBV27	NA	NA	TGTGCCAGCAGTTTAGACTACACCGGGGAGCTGTTTTTT	CASSLDYTGELFF
TRBJ2-7	TRBV6-5	NA	NA	TGTGCCAGCAGTTACGGACAGTCCTACGAGCAGTACTTC	CASSYGQSYEQYF
TRBJ2-7	TRBV19	NA	NA	TGTGCCAGTAGTTACGGGACTTCGTACGAGCAGTACTTC	CASSYGTSYEQYF
TRBJ2-7	TRBV28	NA	TRBD2	TGTGCCAGCACCTTGGGGGGGACTAGGGGTTTCTACGAGCAGTACTTC	CASTLGGTRGFYEQYF
TRBJ2-7	TRBV19	NA	NA	TGTGCCAGTAGTATAGGACGGGGGACCTCCTACGAGCAGTACTTC	CASSIGRGTSYEQYF
TRBJ2-5	TRBV2	NA	TRBD1	TGTGCCAGCCTAGGACAGGGGGAGACCCAGTACTTC	CASLGQGETQYF
TRBJ2-7	TRBV4-2	NA	TRBD1	TGTGCCAGCAGCCCCCTGGACAGGAGCTACGAGCAGTACTTC	CASSPLDRSYEQYF
TRBJ2-5	TRBV28	NA	NA	TGTGCCAGCAGTCCACAGGGTGAACGCCAAGAGACCCAGTACTTC	CASSPQGERQETQYF
TRBJ2-1	TRBV9	NA	NA	TGTGCCAGCAGCGAGGTACCAGGAACAGGGTACAATGAGCAGTTCTTC	CASSEVPGTGYNEQFF
TRBJ2-5	TRBV7-8	NA	TRBD2	TGTGCCAGCAGCTTAGGACTGCGGGGGGGTAGGGGGGAGACCCAGTACTTC	CASSLGLRGGRGETQYF
TRBJ2-7	TRBV6-5	NA	NA	TGTGCCAGCAGTCAGGACCCGGGACATCCGGGAGAGCAGTACTTC	CASSQDPGHPGEQYF
TRBJ1-6	TRBV27	NA	NA	TGTGCCAGCAGTTTATCTGCGGGACGCTCTAATTCACCCCTCCACTTT	CASSLSAGRSNSPLHF
TRBJ2-3	TRBV7-8	NA	TRBD1	TGTGCCAGCAGCTCGGACAGGGTTAGCACAGATACGCAGTATTTT	CASSSDRVSTDTQYF
TRBJ1-4	TRBV2	NA	NA	TGTGCCAGCAGTGTCCAGGGCGCAACTAATGAAAAACTGTTTTTT	CASSVQGATNEKLFF
TRBJ2-2	TRBV20-1	NA	NA	TGCAGTGCTCCAGGGACCGGGGAGCTGTTTTTT	CSAPGTGELFF
TRBJ1-6	TRBV5-6	NA	TRBD1	TGTGCCAGCAGCATCGGACAGGGGGCTGGTTCACCCCTCCACTTT	CASSIGQGAGSPLHF
TRBJ1-2	TRBV30	NA	TRBD1	TGTGCCTGGAGAGCGACCCTGGGACAGGGAGGTGGCTACACCTTC	CAWRATLGQGGGYTF
TRBJ2-3	TRBV7-9	once	TRBD2	TGTGCCAGCAGCTTACCGACCGGGAGGGAAACGGGTACGCAGTATTTT	CASSLPTGRETGTQYF
TRBJ1-1	TRBV10-3	once	NA	TGTGCCATCAGTGACAGGTCGGCGAACACTGAAGCTTTCTTT	CAISDRSANTEAFF
TRBJ2-2	TRBV2	NA	TRBD2	TGTGCCAGCAGTGAGCTTAGCGGGGGGAACACCGGGGAGCTGTTTTTT	CASSELSGGNTGELFF
TRBJ1-2	TRBV5-6	NA	NA	TGTGCCAGCAGCCCGTCTTTTTCCGGGACTCCTAACTATGGCTACACCTTC	CASSPSFSGTPNYGYTF
TRBJ2-7	TRBV5-1	NA	TRBD2	TGCGCCAGCAGCATGCCATACCTACGACTAGCGGGAGACCACGAGCAGTACTTC	CASSMPYLRLAGDHEQYF
TRBJ1-5	TRBV27	NA	TRBD1	TGTGCCAGCAGTTTATCGAACAGGGGCGTAATTTCTCAGCCCCAGCATTTT	CASSLSNRGVISQPQHF
TRBJ2-7	TRBV4-1	NA	NA	TGCGCCAGCAGCCAGCCCCGGGTTGGATACGAGCAGTACTTC	CASSQPRVGYEQYF
TRBJ2-5	TRBV28	NA	NA	TGTGCCAGCAGTTCCACAGGACGGGGGAAAGAGACCCAGTACTTC	CASSSTGRGKETQYF
TRBJ2-7	TRBV7-9	NA	NA	TGTGCCAGCAGCTTAGGCGGGTTCTCCTACGAGCAGTACTTC	CASSLGGFSYEQYF
TRBJ1-5	TRBV2	NA	NA	TGTGCCAGCAGTGAAGCGGTGGGACTAGAGCTGGATCAGCCCCAGCATTTT	CASSEAVGLELDQPQHF
TRBJ2-1	TRBV11-3	NA	NA	TGTGCCAGCAGCTTAGACAGCTCCTACAATGAGCAGTTCTTC	CASSLDSSYNEQFF
TRBJ2-7	TRBV7-6	NA	TRBD1	TGTGCCAGCGGGCAGGGGGCCTACGAGCAGTACTTC	CASGQGAYEQYF
TRBJ1-1	TRBV4-1	NA	NA	TGCGCCAGCAGCCCGAACCCTCAGGGCCTGAACACTGAAGCTTTCTTT	CASSPNPQGLNTEAFF
TRBJ1-5	TRBV19	few	NA	TGTGCCAGTAGTCAAGGACTCAGTCAGCCCCAGCATTTT	CASSQGLSQPQHF
TRBJ2-7	TRBV6-5	NA	TRBD1	TGTGCCAGCAGTACCTCCGGGACAGGGGAATACGAGCAGTACTTC	CASSTSGTGEYEQYF
TRBJ1-4	TRBV4-1	NA	NA	TGCGCCAGCAGCCAAGAATGGAGGAGGGCTAATGAAAAACTGTTTTTT	CASSQEWRRANEKLFF
TRBJ2-7	TRBV7-8	once	NA	TGTGCCAGCAGCCTCATGACAGAATCCGGTTCCTACGAGCAGTACTTC	CASSLMTESGSYEQYF
TRBJ2-2	TRBV11-3	NA	NA	TGTGCCAGCAGCTTAGACGCCCTCGGCGGGGCATCGAACACCGGGGAGCTGTTTTTT	CASSLDALGGASNTGELFF
TRBJ1-4	TRBV30	NA	NA	TGTGCCTGGAGTGGGACAGCCTTTAATGAAAAACTGTTTTTT	CAWSGTAFNEKLFF
TRBJ2-5	TRBV28	once	TRBD1	TGTGCCAGCAGTCTCTCGGGACAGGGATACCAAGAGACCCAGTACTTC	CASSLSGQGYQETQYF
TRBJ1-2	TRBV6-1	NA	NA	TGTGCCAGCAATCAGATCCTCGGGTTTGATGGCTACACCTTC	CASNQILGFDGYTF
TRBJ2-2	TRBV19	NA	NA	TGTGCCAGTAGTAAAGGGGTCGGGGAGCTGTTTTTT	CASSKGVGELFF
TRBJ2-5	TRBV30	NA	TRBD2	TGTGCCTGGGAAGCGGGGGGGCCCCGGGAGACCCAGTACTTC	CAWEAGGPRETQYF
TRBJ2-1	TRBV29-1	NA	NA	TGCAGCGTTGGGAGGGGAGGCTACAATGAGCAGTTCTTC	CSVGRGGYNEQFF
TRBJ1-6	TRBV2	NA	TRBD1	TGTGCCAGCACCTCAGAGGGACAGTCAAATTCACCCCTCCACTTT	CASTSEGQSNSPLHF
TRBJ1-5	TRBV7-9	once	NA	TGTGCCAGCAGCGTTCTGGGCCAGCCCCAGCATTTT	CASSVLGQPQHF
TRBJ2-4	TRBV27	NA	TRBD1	TGTGCCAGCAGAGGGACAGGGGGAGGCACAAAAAACATTCAGTACTTC	CASRGTGGGTKNIQYF
TRBJ2-3	TRBV5-1	once	NA	TGCGCCAGCAGCTTGCTCGGGGGAGATACGCAGTATTTT	CASSLLGGDTQYF
TRBJ1-2	TRBV9	NA	NA	TGTGCCAGCAGCGAGGGGTTCGGTGGCTACACCTTC	CASSEGFGGYTF
TRBJ2-7	TRBV28	NA	NA	TGTGCCAGCAGTCTCTGGGGTAGCGCGAGCGCCTACGAGCAGTACTTC	CASSLWGSASAYEQYF